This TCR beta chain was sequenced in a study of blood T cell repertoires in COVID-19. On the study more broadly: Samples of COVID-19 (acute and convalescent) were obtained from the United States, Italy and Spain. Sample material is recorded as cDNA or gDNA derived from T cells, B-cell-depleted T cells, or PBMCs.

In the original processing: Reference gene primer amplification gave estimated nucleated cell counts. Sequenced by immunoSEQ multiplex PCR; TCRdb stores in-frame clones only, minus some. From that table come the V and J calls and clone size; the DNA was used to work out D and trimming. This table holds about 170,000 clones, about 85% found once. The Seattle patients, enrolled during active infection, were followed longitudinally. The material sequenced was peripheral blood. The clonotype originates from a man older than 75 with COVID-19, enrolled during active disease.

CDR3 DNA: TGCAGCGTTGTGGGGCCCACACACGGCAACACTGAAGCTTTCTTT. Protein sequence: CSVVGPTHGNTEAFF. The chain is built from TRBV29-1 and TRBJ1-1, with a weak D call TRBD1 (5 bases). CDR3 size: 15 residues. Germline V gives CDR1 SQVTM, CDR2 ANQGSEA. Deletions cut 4 bases from V and 2 bases from J, with 17 bases between.